The 18 T cell receptor beta chains presented below share a single source sample, sequenced in a study of blood T cell repertoires in COVID-19. Profiled with immunoSEQ multiplex PCR; TCRdb holds only in-frame clones, not every one. The repertoire holds about 310,000 clones, with roughly 90% as singletons. Sample: PBMCs or T cells enriched from blood (not recorded which). The receptors come from a woman between 40 and 50 years old who had recovered from COVID-19.

The chain links TRBV27 to TRBJ2-7; 8 nucleotides align to TRBD1. The CDR3 extends over 14 amino acids. Germline trimming cut 3 bases from V and 4 bases from J; bases unmatched to any gene: 5. Germline V gene sequence: CDR1 MNHEY, CDR2 SMNVEV (reference sequence). DNA for the CDR3: TGTGCCAGCAGTTTCTCAGGGGGCGGGTACGAGCAGTACTTC. Amino acid sequence: CASSFSGGGYEQYF.

V and J are TRBV7-6 and TRBJ1-3; 12 bases are a match to TRBD1. CDR1 SGHVS and CDR2 FNYEAQ come from the germline V gene. The J segment lost 0 bases and the V segment lost 5 bases, leaving 8 bases of the junction unmatched. The CDR3 is 18 residues long. Here the CDR3 DNA reads TGTGCCAGCAGCCCCGGGACAGGGGGCTCGAGCTCTGGAAACACCATATATTTT. Translating it yields CASSPGTGGSSSGNTIYF.

This chain connects TRBV7-2 to TRBJ2-3, with TRBD1 matching 8 bases. The CDR3 length is 14 residues. CDR1 and CDR2 from the germline V gene are SGHTA and FQGNSA. V lost 6 bases, J lost 2 bases, and 4 bases stayed unmatched. In DNA, the CDR3 is TGTGCCAGCAGGGACAGGGCTACCACAGATACGCAGTATTTT. Protein sequence: CASRDRATTDTQYF.

Of note for this clone: A much larger clonotype is one base distant, so this may be a read error. The genes are TRBV6-5 and TRBJ2-2; TRBD1 matches at 7 bases. Germline CDR1 and CDR2: MNHEY and SVGAGI. J lost 3 bases, V lost 6 bases, and 1 base had no gene match. CDR3 size: 13 residues. CDR3 loop: CASRTGHTGELFF. The CDR3 region has the DNA TGTGCCAGCAGGACAGGGCACACCGGGGAGCTGTTTTTT.

This clone came up once. The CDR3 reads CASSYEGDQPQHF. For the CDR3, the DNA is TGTGCCAGCAGTTACGAGGGGGATCAGCCCCAGCATTTT. V gene TRBV6-2 or TRBV6-3 combines with J gene TRBJ1-5; D might be TRBD1 (6 bases). Between the trimmed V and J ends, which lost 2 bases and 5 bases, there was a span of 7 bases. This CDR3 spans 13 amino acids. Germline assignment: CDR1 MNHEY and CDR2 SVGEGT.

The genes are TRBV9 and TRBJ1-4, with D possibly matching TRBD1 (6 bases). V was cut by 0 bases and J by 8 bases, with 17 bases left in between. Germline V gene data show CDR1 as SGDLS and CDR2 as YYNGEE. The CDR3 totals 16 residues. CDR3 coding DNA: TGTGCCAGCAGCGTAGCTACAGGGCAGGGTCCCGAAAAACTGTTTTTT. This gives the protein CASSVATGQGPEKLFF.

The rearrangement uses TRBV19 and TRBJ2-1; 8 bases are shared with TRBD2. Germline CDR1 is LNHDA and CDR2 is SQIVND (reference sequence). CDR3 length: 15 amino acids. Trimming cost V 7 bases and J 1 base; bases outside gene matches: 6. The CDR3 DNA follows: TGTGCCAGTAATGAAGCGGGAGCGTCCTACAATGAGCAGTTCTTC. It codes for CASNEAGASYNEQFF.

The CDR3 region is CASSQATGGGLETQYF. For the CDR3, the DNA is TGTGCCAGCAGCCAAGCGACGGGAGGGGGCCTGGAGACCCAGTACTTC. This chain links TRBV3-1 (or the pseudogene TRBV3-2) with TRBJ2-5, with a weak D call TRBD2 (8 bases). The CDR3 length is 16 residues. V was clipped by 1 base and J by 5 bases, with 17 bases between them. The V gene's germline CDR1 is LGHDT and CDR2 YNNKEL (reference sequence).

The rearrangement links TRBV6-5 to TRBJ2-4; 7 bases are a match to TRBD2. The junction had 10 bases not matched to a gene; V was cut back by 8 bases and J by 6 bases. The CDR3 has 14 residues. Per the germline V gene, CDR1 is MNHEY and CDR2 is SVGAGI. CDR3 sequence reads: CASGGGHNSNIQYF. CDR3 in DNA: TGTGCCAGCGGGGGAGGGCACAATTCAAACATTCAGTACTTC.

The rearrangement links TRBV30 to TRBJ2-1; the D is unclear. Trimming pared 1 base from V and 9 bases from J, leaving 10 bases between. Germline V gene sequence: CDR1 GTSNPN, CDR2 SVGIG (reference sequence). CDR3 length: 12 amino acids. CDR3 in amino acids: CAWSESRLEQFF. DNA for the CDR3: TGTGCCTGGAGTGAGAGTCGACTTGAGCAGTTCTTC.

This clone has a handful of counts. The J gene is TRBJ1-1, the V gene TRBV29-1, with TRBD1 identical over 7 bases. The ends lost 5 bases at V and 2 bases at J; junction bases unmatched: 5. Germline lookup yields CDR1 SQVTM and CDR2 ANQGSEA. The CDR3 has 13 residues. This chain's CDR3 is CSVPRQGNTEAFF. In DNA, the CDR3 is TGCAGCGTTCCCAGACAGGGAAACACTGAAGCTTTCTTT.

The chain uses TRBV6-5 and TRBJ1-6; 8 bases fit TRBD1. With V trimmed by 7 bases and J by 7 bases, 9 bases remained unmatched. This CDR3 comprises 15 residues. The V gene's germline CDR1 is MNHEY and CDR2 SVGAGI. The CDR3 nucleotides are TGTGCCAGCACCATGGACAGGGATCGGAATTCACCCCTCCACTTT. It translates to CASTMDRDRNSPLHF.

This chain connects TRBV14 to TRBJ2-7; 9 bases are shared with TRBD2. Germline trimming cut 1 base from V and 7 bases from J; bases unmatched to any gene: 5. The CDR3 runs 14 residues. Germline V CDR1 and CDR2: SGHDN, FVKESK. DNA for the CDR3: TGTGCCAGCAGCCAAGCTCTAGCGGGGTGGGAGCAGTACTTC. As protein: CASSQALAGWEQYF. The full variable domain, rest sourced from reference TRBV14 and TRBJ2-7, is EAGVTQFPSHSVIEKGQTVTLRCDPISGHDNLYWYRRVMGKEIKFLLHFVKESKQDESGMPNNRFLAERTGGTYSTLKVQPAELEDSGVYFCASSQALAGWEQYFGPGTRLTVT.

The V and J genes are TRBV7-8 and TRBJ2-2, with 11 bases identical to TRBD2. This CDR3 is built from 18 residues. After removal of 4 bases from V and 1 base from J, the junction contained 8 bases not matched to a gene. CDR1 and CDR2 from the germline V gene are SGHVS and FQNEAQ. Here the CDR3 DNA reads TGTGCCAGCAGCTCTCTTGGACTAGCGGGTGGGAACACCGGGGAGCTGTTTTTT. It specifies CASSSLGLAGGNTGELFF.

The genes are TRBV19 and TRBJ2-2; 8 bases align to TRBD1. The junction had 10 bases not matched to a gene; V was cut back by 4 bases and J by 6 bases. This CDR3 comprises 16 residues. Germline-derived CDR1 and CDR2 are LNHDA and SQIVND (reference sequence). The CDR3 region is CASSRTDRVGSGELFF. CDR3 nucleotides: TGTGCCAGTAGTAGAACGGACAGGGTGGGATCCGGGGAGCTGTTTTTT.

As to this clone: The likely explanation is a read error, given a far larger clone one base away. CDR3 protein: CASSPGLTYEQYF. As DNA, the CDR3 is TGCGCCAGCAGCCCGGGACTGACCTACGAGCAGTACTTC. The V call is TRBV5-1, the J call TRBJ2-7, with D possibly TRBD2 on 6 matching bases. The CDR3 is made up of 13 amino acids. V was pared by 4 bases and J by 2 bases, with 10 bases between. Germline V lookup: CDR1 SGHRS, CDR2 YFSETQ.

The chain employs TRBV28 and TRBJ2-2; no reliable D call. CDR1 and CDR2 (germline): MDHEN, SYDVKM. The CDR3 extends over 13 amino acids. The V end was cut by 7 bases, the J end by 1 base, with 7 bases between. DNA of the CDR3: TGTGCCAGCATGTTTAAGAACACCGGGGAGCTGTTTTTT. Translation gives CASMFKNTGELFF.

J is TRBJ1-1 and V is TRBV7-2; 9 nucleotides match TRBD1. Losses at the gene ends were 2 bases for V and 6 bases for J; bases not matched to a gene: 10. CDR3 length: 16 residues. Germline-derived CDR1 and CDR2 are SGHTA and FQGNSA. The CDR3 protein is CASSLNQGTGTAEAFF. The CDR3 nucleotides are TGTGCCAGCAGCTTAAATCAAGGGACAGGGACGGCTGAAGCTTTCTTT.